Presented here are 16 T cell receptor beta chains from one specimen sequenced in a study of cytomegalovirus exposure and HLA in healthy donors. Generated by immunoSEQ multiplex PCR, the TCRdb table keeps only in-frame clones and is missing some. This sample has roughly 220,000 clones; over 70% occur once, and the top ten carry around an eighth. Specimen: PBMCs. Source of these receptors: a woman in her twenties or thirties in good health and CMV-seropositive.

The chain's CDR3 is CAWALDLRVTEAFF. As DNA, the CDR3 is TGTGCCTGGGCCCTCGACTTGCGGGTAACTGAAGCTTTCTTT. This chain connects TRBV30 to TRBJ1-1, with D uncertain. V was shortened by 5 bases and J by 5 bases, with 18 bases between the two germline ends. The CDR3 runs 14 residues. Germline CDR1 is GTSNPN and CDR2 is SVGIG (reference sequence).

The V call is TRBV29-1, the J call TRBJ2-3; 8 bases are a match to TRBD2. Germline CDR1 reads SQVTM; CDR2 reads ANQGSEA. The CDR3 is 15 amino acids. Germline trimming cut 5 bases from V and 3 bases from J; bases unmatched to any gene: 10. DNA for the CDR3: TGCAGCGTTAAGGGCCGAGCGGGAGATACAGATACGCAGTATTTT. It codes for CSVKGRAGDTDTQYF.

The gene calls are TRBV6-1 and TRBJ1-2; the match to TRBD1 covers 10 bases. Losses at the gene ends were 3 bases for V and 5 bases for J; bases not matched to a gene: 3. CDR1 MNHNS and CDR2 SASEGT come from the germline V gene. The CDR3 spans 14 residues. The CDR3 sequence is CASSDRDRGYGYTF. The CDR3 region has the DNA TGTGCCAGCAGTGACCGGGACAGGGGATATGGCTACACCTTC.

The rearrangement joins TRBV11-3 to TRBJ2-6; D gene uncertain. Germline CDR1 and CDR2: SGHNT and YENEEA. V lost 0 bases and J 4 bases, leaving 7 bases between the germline ends. The CDR3 consists of 15 residues. This chain's CDR3 is CASSLEPSGANVLTF. Written as DNA, the CDR3 is TGTGCCAGCAGCTTAGAACCCTCCGGGGCCAACGTCCTGACTTTC.

The V gene is TRBV6-1, the J gene TRBJ2-3; possibly TRBD2 for D (5 bases). CDR3 length equals 14 residues. Germline CDR1 MNHNS, CDR2 SASEGT. The ends were cut back, 10 bases at V and 7 bases at J, with 21 bases in the middle. In nucleotides, the CDR3 is TGTGCCACTCTGGTCTGGCGGGTGGGGAATACGCAGTATTTT. It encodes CATLVWRVGNTQYF.

The chain couples TRBV18 to TRBJ2-7; D unclear. The germline V gene has CDR1 KGHSH and CDR2 LQKENI. The CDR3 consists of 14 residues. The V gene lost 3 bases and the J gene lost 5 bases, with 14 bases spanning the gap. In DNA, the CDR3 is TGTGCCAGCTCACCGGGCTTTGAGGTCGACGAGCAGTACTTC. Protein product: CASSPGFEVDEQYF.

The V and J genes are TRBV11-2 and TRBJ2-7; the match to TRBD2 covers 13 bases. The CDR3 consists of 17 residues. V gave up 0 bases and J gave up 1 base; unmatched junction bases: 3. Germline V gene data show CDR1 as SGHAT and CDR2 as FQNNGV. CDR3 in amino acids: CASSLEGTSGISYEQYF. CDR3 bases: TGTGCCAGCAGCTTAGAAGGGACTAGCGGGATTTCCTACGAGCAGTACTTC.

This clone was counted a few times. V is TRBV9 and J is TRBJ2-1; 7 bases match TRBD2. The germline V gene encodes CDR1 SGDLS and CDR2 YYNGEE. Trimming took 0 bases from V and 9 from J; bases not matched to a gene: 12. The CDR3 has 16 residues. The CDR3 DNA reads TGTGCCAGCAGCGTAGAGACCGGGAGGTTTGCTAGTGAGCAGTTCTTC. Translation gives CASSVETGRFASEQFF.

The chain links TRBV28 to TRBJ2-1; D is possibly TRBD2 (5 bases). The ends were cut back, 3 bases at V and 8 bases at J, with 5 bases in the middle. This CDR3 comprises 11 residues. Germline lookup yields CDR1 MDHEN and CDR2 SYDVKM. The CDR3 region is CASSFSDEQFF. The CDR3 bases are TGTGCCAGCAGTTTTAGCGATGAGCAGTTCTTC.

The J gene is TRBJ2-5, the V gene TRBV6-1; the D is unclear. The ends were cut back, 4 bases at V and 2 bases at J, with 8 bases in the middle. Germline assignment: CDR1 MNHNS and CDR2 SASEGT. The CDR3 consists of 13 residues. The CDR3 DNA sequence: TGTGCCAGCAGTGTTGTGATTCAAGAGACCCAGTACTTC. This translates into CASSVVIQETQYF.

This clone showed up just a few times. The chain employs TRBV5-1 and TRBJ1-2; 9 bases match TRBD1. CDR3 length: 15 residues. Losses at the gene ends were 1 base for V and 4 bases for J; bases not matched to a gene: 5. CDR1 and CDR2 from the germline V gene are SGHRS and YFSETQ. CDR3 region: CASSLRGQGLYGYTF. CDR3 in DNA: TGCGCCAGCAGCTTGCGGGGACAGGGCCTCTATGGCTACACCTTC.

The CDR3 DNA sequence: TGTGCCAGCAGCTTAGACGCTAGCACAGATACGCAGTATTTT. It encodes CASSLDASTDTQYF. The chain is built from TRBV7-8 and TRBJ2-3; D is undetermined. The V end lost 1 base, the J end lost 0 bases, and 5 bases lay between the germline ends. The CDR3 loop spans 14 amino acids. The germline gives CDR1 SGHVS, CDR2 FQNEAQ. Variable domain in full (rest from reference TRBV7-8 and TRBJ2-3): GAGVSQSPRYKVAKRGQDVALRCDPISGHVSLFWYQQALGQGPEFLTYFQNEAQLDKSGLPSDRFFAERPEGSVSTLKIQRTQQEDSAVYLCASSLDASTDTQYFGPGTRLTVL.

In nucleotides, the CDR3 is TGTGCCTGGAGTATACGACTGCACAATGAGCAGTTCTTC. Protein sequence: CAWSIRLHNEQFF. V gene TRBV30 combines with J gene TRBJ2-1; D unclear. CDR1 and CDR2 from the germline V gene are GTSNPN and SVGIG (reference sequence). Trimming pared 2 bases from V and 5 bases from J, leaving 10 bases between. This CDR3 spans 13 amino acids.

This clone was seen a handful of times. The V call is TRBV7-8, the J call TRBJ1-2; D not resolved. Germline values: CDR1 SGHVS, CDR2 FQNEAQ. This CDR3 is built from 15 residues. V dropped 3 bases and J dropped 5 bases, with 16 bases sitting between them. CDR3 region: CASSFSLGKSYGYTF. CDR3 bases: TGTGCCAGCAGCTTTAGTTTAGGGAAATCGTATGGCTACACCTTC.

The rearrangement joins TRBV6-1 to TRBJ2-7, with 9 bases fitting TRBD1. The CDR3 is made up of 14 amino acids. Germline CDR1 and CDR2: MNHNS and SASEGT. Trimming at V came to 7 bases and at J to 4 bases, leaving 8 bases not matched to a gene. This CDR3 reads CASTFGTGLYEQYF. The CDR3 region has the DNA TGTGCCAGCACCTTTGGGACAGGGCTATACGAGCAGTACTTC.

This chain links TRBV7-9 with TRBJ1-2; TRBD1 aligns across 9 bases. The CDR3 is made up of 15 amino acids. Per the germline V gene, CDR1 is SEHNR and CDR2 is FQNEAQ (reference sequence). Trimming cost V 7 bases and J 4 bases; bases outside gene matches: 10. CDR3 sequence reads: CASTGQGRHGYGYTF. CDR3 DNA sequence: TGTGCCAGCACGGGACAGGGACGTCACGGCTATGGCTACACCTTC.